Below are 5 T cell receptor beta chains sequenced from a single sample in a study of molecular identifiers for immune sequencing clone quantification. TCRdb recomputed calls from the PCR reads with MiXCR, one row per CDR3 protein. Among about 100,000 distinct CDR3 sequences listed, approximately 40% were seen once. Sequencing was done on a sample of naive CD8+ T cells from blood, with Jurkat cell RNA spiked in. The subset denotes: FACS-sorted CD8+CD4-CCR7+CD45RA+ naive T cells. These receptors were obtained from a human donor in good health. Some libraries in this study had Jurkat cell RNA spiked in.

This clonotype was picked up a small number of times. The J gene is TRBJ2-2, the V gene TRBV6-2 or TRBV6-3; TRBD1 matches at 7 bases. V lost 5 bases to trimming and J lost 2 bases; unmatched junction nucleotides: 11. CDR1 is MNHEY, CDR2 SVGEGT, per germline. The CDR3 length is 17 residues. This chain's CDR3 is CASSIPVGTDNTGELFF. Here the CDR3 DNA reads TGTGCCAGCAGTATTCCCGTCGGGACAGACAACACCGGGGAGCTGTTTTTT.

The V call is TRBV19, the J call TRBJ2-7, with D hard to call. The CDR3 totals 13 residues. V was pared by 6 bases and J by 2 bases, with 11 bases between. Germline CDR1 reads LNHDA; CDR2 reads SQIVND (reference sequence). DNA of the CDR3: TGTGCCAGTAGCTGGACGGCCCCCTACGAGCAGTACTTC. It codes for CASSWTAPYEQYF.

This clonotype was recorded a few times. The CDR3: CASSPGPLVYEQYF. The CDR3 nucleotides read TGTGCCAGCTCACCGGGTCCGCTAGTCTACGAGCAGTACTTC. The chain employs TRBV18 and TRBJ2-7; D not certain. Trimming took off 3 bases at V and 3 bases at J, with 12 bases between the two ends. The CDR3 sequence is 14 residues long. Germline CDR1 reads KGHSH; CDR2 reads LQKENI.

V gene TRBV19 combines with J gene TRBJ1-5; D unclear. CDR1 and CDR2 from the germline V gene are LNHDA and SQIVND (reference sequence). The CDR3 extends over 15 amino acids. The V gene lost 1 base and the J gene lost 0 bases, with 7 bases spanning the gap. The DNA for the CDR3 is TGTGCCAGTAGTATAGTTGGGAATAGCAATCAGCCCCAGCATTTT. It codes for CASSIVGNSNQPQHF.

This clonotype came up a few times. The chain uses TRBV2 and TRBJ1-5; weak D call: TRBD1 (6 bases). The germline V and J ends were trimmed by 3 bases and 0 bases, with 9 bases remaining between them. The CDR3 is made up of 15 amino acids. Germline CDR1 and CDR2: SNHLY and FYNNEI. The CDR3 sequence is CASSEGGASNQPQHF. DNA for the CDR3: TGTGCCAGCAGTGAGGGGGGGGCTAGCAATCAGCCCCAGCATTTT. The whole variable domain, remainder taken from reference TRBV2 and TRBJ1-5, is EPEVTQTPSHQVTQMGQEVILRCVPISNHLYFYWYRQILGQKVEFLVSFYNNEISEKSEIFDDQFSVERPDGSNFTLKIRSTKLEDSAMYFCASSEGGASNQPQHFGDGTRLSIL.